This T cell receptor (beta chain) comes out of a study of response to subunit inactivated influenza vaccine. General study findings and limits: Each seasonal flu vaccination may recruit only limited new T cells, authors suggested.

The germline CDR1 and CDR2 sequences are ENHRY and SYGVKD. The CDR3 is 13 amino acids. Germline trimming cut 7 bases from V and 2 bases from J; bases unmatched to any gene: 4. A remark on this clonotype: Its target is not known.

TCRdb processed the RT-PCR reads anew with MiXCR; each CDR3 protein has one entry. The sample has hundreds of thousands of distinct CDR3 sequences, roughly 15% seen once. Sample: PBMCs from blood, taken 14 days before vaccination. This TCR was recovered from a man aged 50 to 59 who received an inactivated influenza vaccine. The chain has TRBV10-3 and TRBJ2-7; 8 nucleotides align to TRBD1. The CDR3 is CAIMGQATYEQYF. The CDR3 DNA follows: TGTGCCATCATGGGACAGGCTACCTACGAGCAGTACTTC.